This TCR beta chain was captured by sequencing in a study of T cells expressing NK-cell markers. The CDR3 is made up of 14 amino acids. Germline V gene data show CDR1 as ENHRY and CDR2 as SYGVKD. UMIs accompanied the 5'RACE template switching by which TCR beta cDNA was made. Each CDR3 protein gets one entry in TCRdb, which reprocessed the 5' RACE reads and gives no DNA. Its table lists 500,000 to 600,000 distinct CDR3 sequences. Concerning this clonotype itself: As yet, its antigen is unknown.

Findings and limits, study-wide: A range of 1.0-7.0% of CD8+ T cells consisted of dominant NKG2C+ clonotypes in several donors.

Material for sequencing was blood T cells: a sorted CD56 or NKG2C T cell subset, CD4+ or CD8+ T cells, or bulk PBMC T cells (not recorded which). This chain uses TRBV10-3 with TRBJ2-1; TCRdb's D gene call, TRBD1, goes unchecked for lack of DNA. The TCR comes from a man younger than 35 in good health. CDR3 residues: CAIGPGTPYNEQFF.